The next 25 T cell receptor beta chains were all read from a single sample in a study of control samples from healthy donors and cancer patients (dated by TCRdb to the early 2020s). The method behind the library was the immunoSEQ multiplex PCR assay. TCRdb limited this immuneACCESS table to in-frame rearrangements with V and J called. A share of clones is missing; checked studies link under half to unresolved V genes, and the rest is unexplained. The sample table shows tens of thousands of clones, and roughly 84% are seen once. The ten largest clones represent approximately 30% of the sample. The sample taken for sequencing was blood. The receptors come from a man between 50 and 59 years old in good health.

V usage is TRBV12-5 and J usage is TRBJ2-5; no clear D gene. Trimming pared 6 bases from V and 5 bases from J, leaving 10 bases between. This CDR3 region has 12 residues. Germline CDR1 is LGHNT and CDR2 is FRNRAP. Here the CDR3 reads CASGLVEETQYF. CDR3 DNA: TGTGCTAGTGGACTCGTGGAGGAGACCCAGTACTTC.

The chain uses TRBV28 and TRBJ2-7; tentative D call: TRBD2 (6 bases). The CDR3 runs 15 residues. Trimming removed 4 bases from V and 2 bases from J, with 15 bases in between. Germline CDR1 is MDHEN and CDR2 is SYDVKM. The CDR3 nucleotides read TGTGCCAGCAGTTCCGCGGGACGGGCCCCCTACGAGCAGTACTTC. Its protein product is CASSSAGRAPYEQYF.

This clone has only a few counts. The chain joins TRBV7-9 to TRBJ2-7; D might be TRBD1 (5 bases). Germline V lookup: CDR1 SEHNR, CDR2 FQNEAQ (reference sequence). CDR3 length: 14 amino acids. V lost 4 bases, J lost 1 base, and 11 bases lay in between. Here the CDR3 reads CASSSPTGSYEQYF. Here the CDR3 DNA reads TGTGCCAGCAGCTCTCCAACAGGTTCCTACGAGCAGTACTTC.

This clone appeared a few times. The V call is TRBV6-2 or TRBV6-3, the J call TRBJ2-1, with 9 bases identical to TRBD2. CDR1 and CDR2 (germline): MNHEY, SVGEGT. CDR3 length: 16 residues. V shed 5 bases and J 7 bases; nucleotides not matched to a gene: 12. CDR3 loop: CASSEIGTSRLNEQFF. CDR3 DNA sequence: TGTGCCAGCAGTGAGATCGGGACTAGCAGATTGAATGAGCAGTTCTTC.

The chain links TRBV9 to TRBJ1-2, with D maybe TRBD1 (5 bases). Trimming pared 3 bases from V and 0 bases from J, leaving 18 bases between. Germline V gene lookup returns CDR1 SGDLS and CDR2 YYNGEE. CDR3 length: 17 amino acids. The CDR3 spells CASSASTREFANYGYTF. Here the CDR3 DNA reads TGTGCCAGCAGCGCATCGACCAGGGAATTCGCTAACTATGGCTACACCTTC.

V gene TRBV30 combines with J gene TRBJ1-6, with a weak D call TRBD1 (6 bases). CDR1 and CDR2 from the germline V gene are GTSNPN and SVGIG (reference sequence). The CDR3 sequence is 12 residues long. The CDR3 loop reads CAGGRYNSPLHF. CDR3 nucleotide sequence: TGTGCAGGGGGGCGCTATAATTCACCCCTCCACTTT.

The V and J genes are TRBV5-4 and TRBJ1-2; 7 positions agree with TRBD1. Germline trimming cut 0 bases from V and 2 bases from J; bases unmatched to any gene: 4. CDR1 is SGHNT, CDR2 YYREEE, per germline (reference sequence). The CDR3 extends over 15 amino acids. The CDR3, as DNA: TGTGCCAGCAGCTTGGTTACACAGGGGAACTATGGCTACACCTTC. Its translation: CASSLVTQGNYGYTF.

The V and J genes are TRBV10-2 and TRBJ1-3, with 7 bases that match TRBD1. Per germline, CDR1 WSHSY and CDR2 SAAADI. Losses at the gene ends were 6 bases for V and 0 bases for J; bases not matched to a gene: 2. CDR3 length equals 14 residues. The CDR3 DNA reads TGCGCCAGCAGGACAGGGATCTCTGGAAACACCATATATTTT. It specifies CASRTGISGNTIYF.

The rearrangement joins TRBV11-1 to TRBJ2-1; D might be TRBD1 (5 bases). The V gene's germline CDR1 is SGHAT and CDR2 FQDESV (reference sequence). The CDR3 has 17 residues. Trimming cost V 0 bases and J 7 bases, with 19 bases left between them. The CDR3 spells CASSLAQGRSRWNEQFF. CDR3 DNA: TGTGCCAGCAGCTTAGCGCAGGGTAGATCCCGTTGGAATGAGCAGTTCTTC.

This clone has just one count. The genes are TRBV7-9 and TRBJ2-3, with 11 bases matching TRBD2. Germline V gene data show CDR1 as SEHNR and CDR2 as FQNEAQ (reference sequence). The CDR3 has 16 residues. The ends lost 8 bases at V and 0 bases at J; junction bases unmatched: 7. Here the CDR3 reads CASSLAGGGSTDTQYF. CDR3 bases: TGTGCCAGCTCCTTAGCGGGAGGGGGGAGCACAGATACGCAGTATTTT.

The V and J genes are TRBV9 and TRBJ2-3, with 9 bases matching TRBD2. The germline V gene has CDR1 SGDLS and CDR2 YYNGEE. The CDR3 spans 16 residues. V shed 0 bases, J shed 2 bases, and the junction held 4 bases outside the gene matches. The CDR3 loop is CASSVGTSVYTDTQYF. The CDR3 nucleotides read TGTGCCAGCAGCGTAGGGACTAGCGTATACACAGATACGCAGTATTTT.

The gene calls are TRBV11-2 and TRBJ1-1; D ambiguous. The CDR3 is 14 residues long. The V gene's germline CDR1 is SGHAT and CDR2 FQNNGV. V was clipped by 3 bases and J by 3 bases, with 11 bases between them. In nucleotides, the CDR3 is TGTGCCAGCAGCTTGGACGGGATCTACACTGAAGCTTTCTTT. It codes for CASSLDGIYTEAFF.

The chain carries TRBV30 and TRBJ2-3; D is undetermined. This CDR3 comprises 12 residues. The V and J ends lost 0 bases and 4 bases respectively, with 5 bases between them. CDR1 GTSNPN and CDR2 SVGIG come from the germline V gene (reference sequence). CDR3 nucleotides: TGTGCCTGGAGTGTCGGGCCAGATACGCAGTATTTT. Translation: CAWSVGPDTQYF.

The CDR3 DNA is TGTGCCAGCAGCTTGAGGCCCCGGGACAGGCTCTACAATGAGCAGTTCTTC. This translates into CASSLRPRDRLYNEQFF. The V gene is TRBV7-2, the J gene TRBJ2-1; 8 nucleotides match TRBD1. Germline CDR1 SGHTA, CDR2 FQGNSA. The length of the CDR3 is 17 residues. V shed 3 bases, J shed 3 bases, and the junction held 10 bases outside the gene matches. The variable domain in full, with the rest retrieved from reference TRBV7-2 and TRBJ2-1, is GAGVSQSPSNKVTEKGKDVELRCDPISGHTALYWYRQSLGQGLEFLIYFQGNSAPDKSGLPSDRFSAERTGGSVSTLTIQRTQQEDSAVYLCASSLRPRDRLYNEQFFGPGTRLTVL.

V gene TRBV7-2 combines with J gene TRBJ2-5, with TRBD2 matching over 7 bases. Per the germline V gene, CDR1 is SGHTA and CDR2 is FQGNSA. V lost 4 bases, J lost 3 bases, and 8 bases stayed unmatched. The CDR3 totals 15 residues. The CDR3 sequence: CASSSRSGREETQYF. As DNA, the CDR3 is TGTGCCAGCAGCTCTCGGTCGGGGAGGGAAGAGACCCAGTACTTC. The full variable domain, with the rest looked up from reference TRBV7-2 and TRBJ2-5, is GAGVSQSPSNKVTEKGKDVELRCDPISGHTALYWYRQSLGQGLEFLIYFQGNSAPDKSGLPSDRFSAERTGGSVSTLTIQRTQQEDSAVYLCASSSRSGREETQYFGPGTRLLVL.

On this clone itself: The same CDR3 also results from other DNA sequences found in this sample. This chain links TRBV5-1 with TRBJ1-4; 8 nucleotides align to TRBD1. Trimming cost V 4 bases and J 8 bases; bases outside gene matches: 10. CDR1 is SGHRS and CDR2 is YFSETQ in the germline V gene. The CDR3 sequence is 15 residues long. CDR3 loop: CASSVSGGSGEKLFF. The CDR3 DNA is TGCGCCAGCAGCGTATCAGGGGGCTCTGGGGAAAAACTGTTTTTT.

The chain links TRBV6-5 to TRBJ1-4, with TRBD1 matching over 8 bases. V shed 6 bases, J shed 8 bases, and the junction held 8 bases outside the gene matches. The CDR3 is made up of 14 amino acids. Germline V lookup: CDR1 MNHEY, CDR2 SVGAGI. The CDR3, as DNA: TGTGCCAGCAGGGACAGGGAGATTCTGGAAAAACTGTTTTTT. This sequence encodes CASRDREILEKLFF.

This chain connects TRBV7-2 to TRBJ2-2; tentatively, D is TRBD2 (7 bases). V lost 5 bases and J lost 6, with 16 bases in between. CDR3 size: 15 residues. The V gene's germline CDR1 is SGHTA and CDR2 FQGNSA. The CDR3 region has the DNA TGTGCCAGCAGCCGTAGGGGGGGGACTCCCGGGGAGCTGTTTTTT. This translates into CASSRRGGTPGELFF.

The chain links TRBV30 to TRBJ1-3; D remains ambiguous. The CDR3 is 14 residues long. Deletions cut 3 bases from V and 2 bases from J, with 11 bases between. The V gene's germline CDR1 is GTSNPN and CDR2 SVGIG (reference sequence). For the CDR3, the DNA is TGTGCCTGGAGGACCCGGGAAGCTGGAAACACCATATATTTT. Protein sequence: CAWRTREAGNTIYF.

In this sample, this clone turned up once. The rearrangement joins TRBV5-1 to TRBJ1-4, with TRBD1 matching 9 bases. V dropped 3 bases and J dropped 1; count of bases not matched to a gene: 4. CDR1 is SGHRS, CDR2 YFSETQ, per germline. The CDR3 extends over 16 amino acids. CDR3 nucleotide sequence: TGCGCCAGCAGCTGGGGACAGGGAGGAACTAATGAAAAACTGTTTTTT. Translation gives CASSWGQGGTNEKLFF.

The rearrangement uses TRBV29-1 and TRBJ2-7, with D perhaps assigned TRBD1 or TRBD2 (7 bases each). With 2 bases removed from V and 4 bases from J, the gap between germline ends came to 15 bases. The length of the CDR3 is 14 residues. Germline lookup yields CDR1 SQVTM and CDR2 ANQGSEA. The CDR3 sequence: CSVERGGGAYEQYF. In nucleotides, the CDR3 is TGCAGCGTTGAACGGGGAGGGGGCGCGTACGAGCAGTACTTC.

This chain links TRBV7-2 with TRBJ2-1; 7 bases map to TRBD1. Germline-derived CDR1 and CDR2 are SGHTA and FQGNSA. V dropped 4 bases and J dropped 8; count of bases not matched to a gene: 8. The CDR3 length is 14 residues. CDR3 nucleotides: TGTGCCAGCAGCTCAACGACAGGGATACATGAGCAGTTCTTC. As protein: CASSSTTGIHEQFF.

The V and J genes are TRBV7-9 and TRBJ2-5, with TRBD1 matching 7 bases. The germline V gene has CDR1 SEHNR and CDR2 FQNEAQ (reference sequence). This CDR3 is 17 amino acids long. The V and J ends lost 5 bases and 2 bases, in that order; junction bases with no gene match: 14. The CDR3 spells CASSSSSMPGQQETQYF. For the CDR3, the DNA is TGTGCCAGCAGCAGTAGCTCGATGCCGGGACAGCAAGAGACCCAGTACTTC.

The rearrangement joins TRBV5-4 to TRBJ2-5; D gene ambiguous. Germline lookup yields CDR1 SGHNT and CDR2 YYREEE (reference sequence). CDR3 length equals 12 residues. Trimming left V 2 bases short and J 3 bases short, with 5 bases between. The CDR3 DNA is TGTGCCAGCAGCTTTTCCAAAGAGACCCAGTACTTC. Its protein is CASSFSKETQYF. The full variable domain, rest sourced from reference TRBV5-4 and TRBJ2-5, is ETGVTQSPTHLIKTRGQQVTLRCSSQSGHNTVSWYQQALGQGPQFIFQYYREEENGRGNFPPRFSGLQFPNYSSELNVNALELDDSALYLCASSFSKETQYFGPGTRLLVL.

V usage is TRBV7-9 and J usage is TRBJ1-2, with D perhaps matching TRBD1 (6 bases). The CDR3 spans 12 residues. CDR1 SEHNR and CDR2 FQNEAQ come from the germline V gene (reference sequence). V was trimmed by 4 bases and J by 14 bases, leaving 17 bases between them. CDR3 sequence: CASSYNRASGTF. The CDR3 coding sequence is TGTGCCAGCAGCTACAACAGGGCATCCGGGACCTTC.